The T cell receptor (beta chain) described here comes from a study of cytomegalovirus exposure and HLA in healthy donors. This clone was counted a few times. CDR3 length: 15 amino acids. Germline V gene data show CDR1 as SNHLY and CDR2 as FYNNEI. Trimming cost V 5 bases and J 4 bases, with 15 bases left between them. The PCR contained 60 Vbeta and 13 Jbeta primers. Here immunoSEQ multiplex PCR was the method, and the copy in TCRdb shows in-frame clones only, minus some. The sample yields fewer than 110,000 clones, around 73% seen once. The specimen sequenced was PBMCs. The receptor was isolated from a man younger than 40 in good health and CMV-seronegative. This rearrangement joins TRBV2 to TRBJ1-5, with a weak D call TRBD1 (5 bases). The CDR3 nucleotides read TGTGCCAGCAGTAGGGACTTTGGAGGAAATCAGCCCCAGCATTTT. This encodes CASSRDFGGNQPQHF.